These 6 T cell receptor beta chains were all obtained from the same sample, sequenced in a study of cytomegalovirus exposure and HLA in healthy donors. The study ran its PCR with 60 Vbeta and 13 Jbeta primers. Method: immunoSEQ multiplex PCR; TCRdb's copy keeps in-frame clones and lacks some. The sample holds about 81,000 clones; 70% to 80% are singletons and the top ten take roughly 3%. The sample was PBMCs. The receptor set was obtained from a man aged 45-65 years in good health and CMV-seropositive.

This clone was recorded only once. As DNA, the CDR3 is TGCGCCAGCAGCTTATGGGGACAGGGGCAGGCGGGTGAGACCCAGTACTTC. It codes for CASSLWGQGQAGETQYF. This sequence joins TRBV5-1 and TRBJ2-5, with TRBD1 matching 10 bases. This CDR3 is 17 amino acids long. CDR1 and CDR2 (germline): SGHRS, YFSETQ. The V segment lost 2 bases and the J segment 5 bases; nucleotides outside the gene matches: 12.

The chain carries TRBV7-9 and TRBJ1-1; TRBD1 is a possible D gene (5 bases). Trimming left V 3 bases short and J 1 base short, with 6 bases between. This CDR3 spans 13 amino acids. CDR1 is SEHNR, CDR2 FQNEAQ, per germline (reference sequence). This chain's CDR3 is CASSLTANTEAFF. The CDR3 DNA reads TGTGCCAGCAGCTTGACAGCGAACACTGAAGCTTTCTTT.

V is TRBV10-3 and J is TRBJ2-1, with D possibly being TRBD2 (6 bases). This CDR3 is 13 amino acids long. Germline CDR1 and CDR2: ENHRY and SYGVKD. The ends were cut back, 6 bases at V and 5 bases at J, with 11 bases in the middle. This chain's CDR3 is CAISRERDNEQFF. DNA of the CDR3: TGTGCCATCAGCCGGGAGCGGGACAATGAGCAGTTCTTC.

J is TRBJ2-3 and V is TRBV7-9; 7 bases fit TRBD2. The length of the CDR3 is 13 residues. Germline V gene data show CDR1 as SEHNR and CDR2 as FQNEAQ (reference sequence). The DNA of the CDR3 is TGTGCTGTATCGGCGGGAGACACAGATACGCAGTATTTT. This codes for CAVSAGDTDTQYF.

This clone was observed a few times. The chain recombines TRBV5-4 with TRBJ2-1; 14 bases match TRBD2. The CDR3 length is 15 residues. Germline values: CDR1 SGHNT, CDR2 YYREEE (reference sequence). The J segment lost 7 bases and the V segment lost 4 bases, leaving 4 bases of the junction unmatched. Here the CDR3 DNA reads TGTGCCAGCAGCGAGGGACTAGCGGGAGTGAATGAGCAGTTCTTC. It encodes CASSEGLAGVNEQFF. Together with reference TRBV5-4 and TRBJ2-1, the CDR3 gives the full variable domain: ETGVTQSPTHLIKTRGQQVTLRCSSQSGHNTVSWYQQALGQGPQFIFQYYREEENGRGNFPPRFSGLQFPNYSSELNVNALELDDSALYLCASSEGLAGVNEQFFGPGTRLTVL.

In its sample, this clone was seen a few times. J is TRBJ2-5 and V is TRBV18; D gene unclear. The CDR3 spans 15 residues. With 1 base removed from V and 2 bases from J, the gap between germline ends came to 11 bases. Germline CDR1 and CDR2: KGHSH and LQKENI. CDR3 residues: CASSPLGSQQETQYF. CDR3 in DNA: TGTGCCAGCTCACCACTCGGTTCGCAACAAGAGACCCAGTACTTC.